This T cell receptor beta chain comes out of a study of blood T cell repertoires in COVID-19. Study-wide background: Researchers got acute and convalescent COVID-19 samples from the United States, Italy and Spain. In each case, the material was cDNA or gDNA derived from T cells, B-cell-depleted T cells, or PBMCs.

As originally analysed: The authors estimated nucleated cell counts from reference gene primer amplification. Libraries were prepared by immunoSEQ multiplex PCR; TCRdb keeps only in-frame clonotypes and omits some of them. That table gives V, J and clone size, and the DNA gave D and trimming. This sample has roughly 140,000 clones, with 70% to 85% found just once. CDR3 size: 14 residues. V lost 1 base and J lost 6, with 12 bases in between. The germline gives CDR1 LGHNA, CDR2 YNFKEQ. This clone was detected only a few times. V gene TRBV4-2 combines with J gene TRBJ1-2, with D uncertain. The sequencing sample was made of peripheral blood. This receptor was taken from a woman between 45 and 60 years old with acute or convalescent COVID-19. DNA of the CDR3: TGTGCCAGCAGCCAAGGTCCCGGGTTTAATGGCTACACCTTC. Residues: CASSQGPGFNGYTF.